This T cell receptor (beta chain) was sequenced during a study of blood T cell repertoires in COVID-19. For the study at large: The origin of the acute and convalescent COVID-19 samples was the United States, Italy and Spain.

How the authors handled the data: Reference gene primer amplification gave nucleated cell count estimates. Repertoires were generated with immunoSEQ multiplex PCR, while TCRdb's copy carries only in-frame clones and drops some. V, J and clone size derive from that table, while D and trimming were established from the DNA sequence. The top ten hold 3.7% of the sample, which has about 260,000 clones, more than 80% seen once. CDR1 and CDR2 from the germline V gene are SGHRS and YFSETQ. With 7 bases removed from V and 4 bases from J, the gap between germline ends came to 23 bases. This CDR3 region has 16 residues.

The TCR comes from a woman aged 40 to 50 with acute or convalescent COVID-19. Sequencing input: peripheral blood. V usage is TRBV5-1 and J usage is TRBJ1-2; perhaps TRBD1 as D (6 bases). The CDR3 protein is CASFPVSTTGPYGYTF. The CDR3 DNA is TGCGCCAGCTTTCCCGTCTCTACTACAGGGCCCTATGGCTACACCTTC.